The 21 T cell receptor beta chains below come from one sample, sequenced in a study of blood T cells in healthy people across ages. A sample-barcoded 5' primer and a J-beta primer mix were used in a second PCR of roughly 7 to 11 cycles. TCRdb re-derived calls from the 5' RACE reads in MiXCR, one entry per CDR3 protein. The sample includes 1,300,000 or so distinct CDR3 sequences, 45% to 70% of them seen just once. Input material: blood. All receptors derive from a man aged 18 to 29 in good health.

V gene TRBV27 combines with J gene TRBJ2-1; 8 bases match TRBD1. The CDR3 has 14 residues. The germline CDR1 and CDR2 sequences are MNHEY and SMNVEV (reference sequence). The V segment lost 4 bases and the J segment 6 bases; nucleotides outside the gene matches: 5. The DNA of the CDR3 is TGTGCCAGCAGTTCCGGGACAGGCGTCAATGAGCAGTTCTTC. Encoded protein: CASSSGTGVNEQFF.

This clonotype showed up just once. CDR3 DNA: TGTGCCAGCAGTACCTATACAGGGCTGAATCAGCCCCAGCATTTT. This encodes CASSTYTGLNQPQHF. The chain recombines TRBV6-1 with TRBJ1-5; D might be TRBD1 (6 bases). The CDR3 has 15 amino acids. V lost 5 bases to trimming and J lost 4 bases, with 15 bases between them. CDR1 is MNHNS, CDR2 SASEGT, per germline.

The J gene is TRBJ2-2, the V gene TRBV6-2 or TRBV6-3, with 9 bases fitting TRBD1. CDR1 and CDR2 from the germline V gene are MNHEY and SVGEGT. This CDR3 contains 13 residues. V was clipped by 11 bases and J by 7 bases; unmatched bases: 8. The CDR3 DNA reads TGTGCCGGTGGGGACAGGGAACACGGGGAGCTGTTTTTT. It encodes CAGGDREHGELFF.

This clonotype has only a few counts. The genes are TRBV4-1 and TRBJ1-1; D remains unclear. This CDR3 is built from 15 residues. Germline CDR1 is MGHRA and CDR2 is YSYEKL. V lost 1 base and J lost 1, with 10 bases in between. CDR3 loop: CASSQGGPPNTEAFF. The DNA for the CDR3 is TGCGCCAGCAGCCAAGGGGGTCCTCCGAACACTGAAGCTTTCTTT.

The J gene is TRBJ1-2, the V gene TRBV29-1, with 12 bases identical to TRBD1. The CDR3 sequence is 14 residues long. Germline V gene sequence: CDR1 SQVTM, CDR2 ANQGSEA. J was trimmed by 4 bases and V by 6 bases; bases with no gene match: 6. The CDR3 DNA follows: TGCAGCGTGCTTAGGGGACAGGGGGCCTATGGCTACACCTTC. Residues: CSVLRGQGAYGYTF.

The table lists this clonotype with many counts. The rearrangement uses TRBV29-1 and TRBJ1-2; D gene ambiguous. Trimming removed 3 bases from V and 4 bases from J, with 15 bases in between. Germline V gene lookup returns CDR1 SQVTM and CDR2 ANQGSEA. The CDR3 runs 14 residues. Here the CDR3 reads CSVEPRDKIYGYTF. As DNA, the CDR3 is TGCAGCGTTGAGCCGCGCGACAAAATCTATGGCTACACCTTC.

The gene calls are TRBV12-3 or TRBV12-4 and TRBJ2-5; 9 bases match TRBD2. CDR3 length: 14 residues. V shed 7 bases, J shed 3 bases, and the junction held 6 bases outside the gene matches. Here the CDR3 reads CASKLAGRKETQYF. DNA for the CDR3: TGTGCCAGCAAGCTAGCGGGAAGGAAAGAGACCCAGTACTTC.

This clonotype appeared many times. The rearrangement links TRBV27 to TRBJ2-7; D remains ambiguous. In germline, CDR1 is MNHEY, CDR2 SMNVEV (reference sequence). Trimming cost V 8 bases and J 3 bases, with 5 bases left between them. This CDR3 region has 10 residues. DNA of the CDR3: TGTGCCAGCGGCATCTACGAGCAGTACTTC. It translates to CASGIYEQYF.

The J gene is TRBJ1-2, the V gene TRBV9, with D tentatively TRBD1 (6 bases). The germline CDR1 and CDR2 sequences are SGDLS and YYNGEE. The CDR3 is 18 amino acids. The V and J ends lost 4 bases and 7 bases respectively, with 29 bases between them. The chain's CDR3 is CASSPFRRRVPGESGYTF. The CDR3 DNA is TGTGCCAGCAGCCCTTTTAGGAGGAGAGTGCCAGGGGAAAGTGGCTACACCTTC.

This clonotype was detected only a few times. The chain couples TRBV12-3 or TRBV12-4 to TRBJ2-1; D is unresolved. Trimming took off 6 bases at V and 8 bases at J, with 11 bases between the two ends. This CDR3 has 12 residues. CDR3 sequence (DNA): TGTGCCAGCAGGCTCAGGCTTCATGAGCAGTTCTTC. This translates into CASRLRLHEQFF.

The chain is built from TRBV4-1 and TRBJ1-5; D may be TRBD1 (6 bases). Germline assignment: CDR1 MGHRA and CDR2 YSYEKL. Between the trimmed V and J ends, which lost 0 bases and 2 bases, there was a span of 8 bases. This CDR3 contains 15 residues. For the CDR3, the DNA is TGCGCCAGCAGCCAAGAGTCAGGGGGCAATCAGCCCCAGCATTTT. This gives the protein CASSQESGGNQPQHF.

This clonotype has at least ten counts. The chain employs TRBV21-1 and TRBJ1-1; TRBD1 was called by the table and not checked on the DNA. TRBV21-1 is given as a pseudogene. The CDR3 is 19 residues long. The CDR3 sequence: CASSKVGMGWGAFNTEAFF. The CDR3 DNA reads as TGTGCCAGCAGCAAGGTGGGAATGGGATGGGGGGCATTCAACACTGAAGCTTTCTTT.

This chain links TRBV6-2 or TRBV6-3 with TRBJ1-1; D uncertain. Trimming removed 5 bases at V and 4 bases at J, with 17 bases between. Germline V CDR1 and CDR2: MNHEY, SVGEGT. The CDR3 loop spans 15 amino acids. The CDR3 is CASSAPRGIRTEAFF. The CDR3 DNA reads TGTGCCAGCAGTGCCCCGCGGGGAATACGCACTGAAGCTTTCTTT.

The rearrangement joins TRBV6-5 to TRBJ1-4; 7 bases are shared with TRBD1. CDR1 and CDR2 from the germline V gene are MNHEY and SVGAGI. The CDR3 runs to 14 residues. Trimming took 5 bases from V and 8 from J; bases not matched to a gene: 8. The CDR3 DNA reads as TGTGCCAGCAGTCACAGGGGAGGGAGGGAAAAACTGTTTTTT. The encoded protein is CASSHRGGREKLFF.

This chain links TRBV7-6 with TRBJ2-1; 8 bases are shared with TRBD1. Germline V gene sequence: CDR1 SGHVS, CDR2 FNYEAQ. V dropped 4 bases and J dropped 0; count of bases not matched to a gene: 5. CDR3 size: 16 residues. The CDR3 bases are TGTGCCAGCAGCTCTGACAGGGGAAGCTCCTACAATGAGCAGTTCTTC. It codes for CASSSDRGSSYNEQFF.

This clonotype was recorded a few times. The J gene is TRBJ2-7, the V gene TRBV29-1; 9 bases are a match to TRBD1. CDR3 length equals 13 residues. Germline V lookup: CDR1 SQVTM, CDR2 ANQGSEA. With 0 bases clipped from V and 9 bases from J, the junction kept 6 bases outside the gene matches. CDR3 in amino acids: CSVEDTGGSVQYF. The CDR3 region has the DNA TGCAGCGTTGAAGATACAGGGGGCTCAGTGCAGTACTTC.

This chain uses TRBV2 with TRBJ1-5; D is unclear. The CDR3 has 14 amino acids. Per germline, CDR1 SNHLY and CDR2 FYNNEI. Trimming took off 4 bases at V and 0 bases at J, with 7 bases between the two ends. In DNA form, the CDR3 reads TGTGCCAGCAGTGGCAGTTTTAGCAATCAGCCCCAGCATTTT. It translates to CASSGSFSNQPQHF.

This clonotype was observed a single time. The gene calls are TRBV4-1 and TRBJ2-2, with 7 nucleotides matching TRBD1. Germline-derived CDR1 and CDR2 are MGHRA and YSYEKL. The V gene end was trimmed by 4 bases and the J gene end by 7 bases; junction bases not matched to a gene: 15. This CDR3 contains 17 residues. The CDR3 nucleotides are TGCGCCAGCAGCCGATACATGACAGGGAAGGGAAGCGGGGAGCTGTTTTTT. It specifies CASSRYMTGKGSGELFF.

The chain uses TRBV25-1 and TRBJ2-1; 13 positions agree with TRBD2. This CDR3 contains 20 residues. The V gene end was trimmed by 1 base and the J gene end by 0 bases; junction bases not matched to a gene: 9. The germline V gene encodes CDR1 MGHDK and CDR2 SYGVNS. CDR3 sequence: CASSELFGTSGIYSYNEQFF. The CDR3 bases are TGTGCCAGCAGTGAATTGTTTGGGACTAGCGGGATATACTCCTACAATGAGCAGTTCTTC.

V gene TRBV4-1 combines with J gene TRBJ2-7, with D unclear. Per germline, CDR1 MGHRA and CDR2 YSYEKL. The length of the CDR3 is 15 residues. Trimming left V 0 bases short and J 3 bases short, with 12 bases between. CDR3 coding DNA: TGCGCCAGCAGCCAAGAGAGTCAGGTATACTACGAGCAGTACTTC. This encodes CASSQESQVYYEQYF.

V is TRBV7-2 and J is TRBJ1-5; D remains ambiguous. The CDR3 has 15 amino acids. The V end was cut by 5 bases, the J end by 1 base, with 12 bases between. Germline lookup yields CDR1 SGHTA and CDR2 FQGNSA. The CDR3: CASSPRGWSNQPQHF. In DNA form, the CDR3 reads TGTGCCAGCAGCCCTCGGGGATGGAGCAATCAGCCCCAGCATTTT.